This TCR beta chain derives from a study of metastatic and nonmetastatic thyroid tumors. TCRdb re-analyzed the PCR reads through MiXCR. This table holds more than 50,000 clones, roughly 22% found once. As to this clone: A junction boundary mismatches the germline segment, possibly from a read error.

Before thyroid surgery, none of the patients had received any treatment. The germline CDR1 and CDR2 sequences are MGHRA and YSYEKL. The CDR3 contains 15 residues. The TCR originated in a female donor with papillary thyroid cancer or a benign thyroid nodule (not recorded which). Some clones in this sample may be carry-over from other donors' samples. Sequenced sample: blood. The chain joins TRBV4-1 to TRBJ2-7; the match to TRBD1 covers 10 bases. The CDR3 sequence: CASSYSSGTGEEQYF. The CDR3 DNA sequence: TGTGCCAGCAGCTACAGCTCCGGGACAGGGGAAGAGCAGTACTTC.